This T cell receptor beta chain is from a study of early T cells in non-severe SARS-CoV-2 infection. CDR3 length: 14 residues. V was clipped by 6 bases and J by 3 bases; unmatched bases: 8. TCRdb processed the 5' RACE reads anew with MiXCR; each CDR3 protein has one entry. The data show roughly 27,000 distinct CDR3 sequences, 8.5% to 10% seen once. This clonotype has at least ten counts. Material for sequencing was whole blood. The sequence came from an adult who was a healthcare worker with PCR-confirmed SARS-CoV-2 infection or an uninfected control (not recorded which). This sequence joins TRBV12-3 or TRBV12-4 and TRBJ2-7; TRBD1 aligns across 7 bases. The CDR3 nucleotides are TGTGCCAGCAGCCCCGGGACAGCTCACTACGAGCAGTACTTC. Translated, it gives CASSPGTAHYEQYF.